The clone carrying this T cell receptor beta chain was seen a handful of times. Libraries were prepared by immunoSEQ multiplex PCR; TCRdb keeps only in-frame clonotypes and omits some of them. The table has over 95,000 clones, more than 45% seen once. These data originate in a study of shared clonotypes between healthy human individuals. Per germline, CDR1 SGHNT and CDR2 YYREEE (reference sequence). The CDR3 has 14 amino acids. The sequencing sample was made of PBMCs. This chain connects TRBV5-4 to TRBJ2-5; 10 positions match TRBD2. The DNA end favors TRBJ2-7, so the J call may be wrong. The clonotype was recovered from a woman in her 40s in good health. Some clones in this sample may be carry-over from other donors' samples. The CDR3 sequence: CASSRSGRAYEQYF. The CDR3 nucleotides are TGTGCCAGCAGCCGGAGCGGGAGGGCCTACGAGCAGTACTTC.